The 25 T cell receptor beta chains below were found in one sample sequenced in a study of OX40 agonist ivuxolimab in advanced cancers. The data were produced by immunoSEQ multiplex PCR, yet TCRdb's version contains in-frame clones alone and is incomplete. The sample includes roughly 63,000 clones, 86% of them seen just once. Sequences were derived from CD4+ or CD8+ T cells sorted from blood, sampled in a trial of the OX40 agonist ivuxolimab. These receptors came from an adult with an advanced solid tumor such as melanoma, head and neck, liver or kidney cancer.

The V call is TRBV5-1, the J call TRBJ1-6; possible D gene TRBD1, 5 bases. The CDR3 runs to 15 residues. Germline V lookup: CDR1 SGHRS, CDR2 YFSETQ. V was cut by 4 bases and J by 10 bases, with 18 bases left in between. Written as DNA, the CDR3 is TGCGCCAGCAGCCCAACCGTGGGGGTTGGGTCACCCCTCCACTTT. The encoded protein is CASSPTVGVGSPLHF.

J is TRBJ1-1 and V is TRBV5-1, with 7 bases aligning to TRBD1. CDR1 and CDR2 (germline): SGHRS, YFSETQ. J lost 0 bases, V lost 3 bases, and 8 bases had no gene match. CDR3 length: 16 amino acids. CDR3 nucleotide sequence: TGCGCCAGCAGCTGGGCTGTTGGACAGGTGAACACTGAAGCTTTCTTT. Protein: CASSWAVGQVNTEAFF.

This chain connects TRBV30 to TRBJ1-2; no clear D. The germline V gene has CDR1 GTSNPN and CDR2 SVGIG (reference sequence). V gave up 5 bases and J gave up 7 bases, with 14 bases separating them. The CDR3 totals 12 residues. The CDR3 sequence is CAWGLGLGGYTF. The CDR3 region has the DNA TGTGCCTGGGGACTTGGGCTCGGTGGCTACACCTTC. The variable domain in full, completed from reference TRBV30 and TRBJ1-2, reads SQTIHQWPATLVQPVGSPLSLECTVEGTSNPNLYWYRQAAGRGLQLLFYSVGIGQISSEVPQNLSASRPQDRQFILSSKKLLLSDSGFYLCAWGLGLGGYTFGSGTRLTVV.

The chain is built from TRBV18 and TRBJ1-4; D possibly corresponds to TRBD1 (5 bases). With 1 base removed from V and 2 bases from J, the gap between germline ends came to 17 bases. CDR1 and CDR2 (germline): KGHSH, LQKENI. The CDR3 consists of 18 residues. The CDR3 DNA reads as TGTGCCAGCTCACCACGTAGCAGCGAGGGGAGGACTAATGAAAAACTGTTTTTT. This encodes CASSPRSSEGRTNEKLFF.

This chain uses TRBV14 with TRBJ2-7, with a tentative D call TRBD1 (6 bases). The length of the CDR3 is 12 residues. Trimming removed 4 bases at V and 3 bases at J, with 7 bases between. Germline-derived CDR1 and CDR2 are SGHDN and FVKESK. Here the CDR3 DNA reads TGTGCCAGCAGCCGAGGGGGCTACGAGCAGTACTTC. Its translation: CASSRGGYEQYF. The variable domain in full, with the rest retrieved from reference TRBV14 and TRBJ2-7, is EAGVTQFPSHSVIEKGQTVTLRCDPISGHDNLYWYRRVMGKEIKFLLHFVKESKQDESGMPNNRFLAERTGGTYSTLKVQPAELEDSGVYFCASSRGGYEQYFGPGTRLTVT.

This chain links TRBV7-3 with TRBJ2-7, with 9 bases that match TRBD1. CDR3 length: 13 residues. CDR1 SGHTA and CDR2 FQGTGA come from the germline V gene. V shed 5 bases, J shed 5 bases, and the junction held 4 bases outside the gene matches. The CDR3: CASSPGQGNEQYF. CDR3 coding DNA: TGTGCCAGCAGCCCCGGACAGGGGAACGAGCAGTACTTC.

This rearrangement joins TRBV7-9 to TRBJ2-5; D not resolved. CDR1 is SEHNR and CDR2 is FQNEAQ in the germline V gene (reference sequence). The CDR3 runs 12 residues. The V gene lost 4 bases and the J gene lost 4 bases, with 7 bases spanning the gap. CDR3 nucleotide sequence: TGTGCCAGCAGCTCCTACGTAGAGACCCAGTACTTC. The encoded protein is CASSSYVETQYF.

The chain carries TRBV11-2 and TRBJ1-5; D may be TRBD1 (5 bases). The germline V gene has CDR1 SGHAT and CDR2 FQNNGV. The V end lost 4 bases, the J end lost 1 base, and 5 bases lay between the germline ends. This CDR3 has 13 amino acids. The CDR3 bases are TGTGCCAGCAGCTGGGGGAGCAATCAGCCCCAGCATTTT. The encoded protein is CASSWGSNQPQHF.

The chain combines TRBV5-1 with TRBJ2-2; D is unresolved. CDR1 SGHRS and CDR2 YFSETQ come from the germline V gene. Trimming removed 4 bases at V and 0 bases at J, with 10 bases between. The CDR3 sequence is 15 residues long. In DNA form, the CDR3 reads TGCGCCAGCAGCACTAACAGTGCGAACACCGGGGAGCTGTTTTTT. It yields the protein CASSTNSANTGELFF. Using reference TRBV5-1 and TRBJ2-2 for the parts outside the CDR3, the full variable domain is KAGVTQTPRYLIKTRGQQVTLSCSPISGHRSVSWYQQTPGQGLQFLFEYFSETQRNKGNFPGRFSGRQFSNSRSEMNVSTLELGDSALYLCASSTNSANTGELFFGEGSRLTVL.

CDR3 in DNA: TGCGCCAGCAGCACAAAACCGGGACTCGGTAATGAAAAACTGTTTTTT. Amino acids: CASSTKPGLGNEKLFF. The chain couples TRBV5-1 to TRBJ1-4; D may be TRBD1 (5 bases). V gave up 4 bases and J gave up 4 bases, with 17 bases separating them. The CDR3 is 16 amino acids. Germline V gene sequence: CDR1 SGHRS, CDR2 YFSETQ.

The chain combines TRBV5-5 with TRBJ1-3; D not certain. This CDR3 spans 15 amino acids. The ends were cut back, 2 bases at V and 0 bases at J, with 9 bases in the middle. Germline V gene data show CDR1 as SGHKS and CDR2 as YYEKEE (reference sequence). The CDR3 reads CASSLGRSSGNTIYF. In DNA form, the CDR3 reads TGTGCCAGCAGCTTAGGCCGGAGCTCTGGAAACACCATATATTTT.

This chain connects TRBV7-9 to TRBJ1-6; unclear D gene. The V end was cut by 11 bases, the J end by 1 base, with 12 bases between. Per germline, CDR1 SEHNR and CDR2 FQNEAQ (reference sequence). The CDR3 covers 14 residues. The CDR3 DNA is TGTGCCGGCCGCAGACTTTCCTATAATTCACCCCTCCACTTT. It specifies CAGRRLSYNSPLHF.

V is TRBV19 and J is TRBJ2-2; 9 positions match TRBD2. The trim removed 8 bases at V and 3 bases at J, leaving 7 bases unmatched. Per the germline V gene, CDR1 is LNHDA and CDR2 is SQIVND (reference sequence). This CDR3 is 15 amino acids long. CDR3 in amino acids: CASFKRGAHTGELFF. DNA for the CDR3: TGTGCCAGTTTTAAGCGGGGGGCGCACACCGGGGAGCTGTTTTTT. Using reference TRBV19 and TRBJ2-2 for the parts outside the CDR3, the full variable domain is DGGITQSPKYLFRKEGQNVTLSCEQNLNHDAMYWYRQDPGQGLRLIYYSQIVNDFQKGDIAEGYSVSREKKESFPLTVTSAQKNPTAFYLCASFKRGAHTGELFFGEGSRLTVL.

V gene TRBV12-5 combines with J gene TRBJ2-1; perhaps TRBD2 as D (5 bases). Germline loops: CDR1 LGHNT, CDR2 FRNRAP. The V end was cut by 1 base, the J end by 6 bases, with 22 bases between. The CDR3 length is 18 residues. CDR3 DNA: TGTGCTAGTGGTTTGGCATCCAGCGGCGACCGCCTTGGCAATGAGCAGTTCTTC. Its translation: CASGLASSGDRLGNEQFF.

For the CDR3, the DNA is TGCAGCGTTAGTCCTCGACTAGCGGGGGGTTCAGATACGCAGTATTTT. Translating it yields CSVSPRLAGGSDTQYF. This chain uses TRBV29-1 with TRBJ2-3; 13 bases map to TRBD2. The CDR3 has 16 residues. The junction had 9 bases not matched to a gene; V was cut back by 5 bases and J by 4 bases. Germline V gives CDR1 SQVTM, CDR2 ANQGSEA.

The V call is TRBV5-1, the J call TRBJ1-5, with D maybe TRBD1 (5 bases). The CDR3 consists of 15 residues. Between the trimmed V and J ends, which lost 1 base and 4 bases, there was a span of 12 bases. The germline CDR1 and CDR2 sequences are SGHRS and YFSETQ. The CDR3 bases are TGCGCCAGCAGCTTGATTCCAGGGCAGAATCAGCCCCAGCATTTT. This codes for CASSLIPGQNQPQHF.

The chain couples TRBV7-9 to TRBJ2-7; 10 nucleotides align to TRBD1. The CDR3 extends over 14 amino acids. The V and J ends lost 6 bases and 1 base, in that order; junction bases with no gene match: 3. Germline V gives CDR1 SEHNR, CDR2 FQNEAQ (reference sequence). CDR3 sequence: CASRGTGESYEQYF. As DNA, the CDR3 is TGTGCCAGCAGGGGGACAGGGGAGTCCTACGAGCAGTACTTC.

The table lists this clone with a count of one. The rearrangement links TRBV6-1 to TRBJ1-2; a possible D gene is TRBD1 (5 bases). The V end lost 7 bases, the J end lost 4 bases, and 13 bases lay between the germline ends. This CDR3 has 13 residues. Germline CDR1 MNHNS, CDR2 SASEGT. CDR3: CASTTRQLYGYTF. For the CDR3, the DNA is TGTGCCAGCACCACAAGACAGCTCTATGGCTACACCTTC.

The chain recombines TRBV2 with TRBJ1-4; TRBD1 might be the D (5 bases). CDR1 is SNHLY, CDR2 FYNNEI, per germline. The V gene lost 9 bases and the J gene lost 6 bases, with 14 bases spanning the gap. The length of the CDR3 is 13 residues. CDR3 sequence (DNA): TGTGCCAGTAGCAGGGTGAGGGATGAAAAACTGTTTTTT. Translation gives CASSRVRDEKLFF.

The genes are TRBV7-2 and TRBJ2-6; maybe TRBD1 (6 bases). This CDR3 has 19 residues. In germline, CDR1 is SGHTA, CDR2 FQGNSA. Trimming removed 2 bases at V and 0 bases at J, with 17 bases between. CDR3 residues: CASSLRMLGGSSGANVLTF. The CDR3 DNA follows: TGTGCCAGCAGCTTACGGATGTTAGGGGGAAGCTCTGGGGCCAACGTCCTGACTTTC.

Comments on this clone: Other DNA sequences of this sample code for an identical CDR3. This chain links TRBV18 with TRBJ1-1; D gene uncertain. CDR1 and CDR2 from the germline V gene are KGHSH and LQKENI. Trimming pared 3 bases from V and 1 base from J, leaving 6 bases between. This CDR3 is 13 amino acids long. The chain's CDR3 is CASSPGRNTEAFF. The CDR3 coding sequence is TGTGCCAGCTCACCGGGCAGGAACACTGAAGCTTTCTTT.

The CDR3 bases are TGTGCCAGCAGCCAAGATTTCTCAACTAATGAAAAACTGTTTTTT. Its translation is CASSQDFSTNEKLFF. This chain connects TRBV14 to TRBJ1-4; D is ambiguous. Germline V gene data show CDR1 as SGHDN and CDR2 as FVKESK. This CDR3 region has 15 residues. V lost 0 bases to trimming and J lost 0 bases, with 5 bases between them.

This clone was counted only a few times. The genes are TRBV19 and TRBJ1-2, with D possibly being TRBD1 (5 bases). Germline CDR1 and CDR2: LNHDA and SQIVND (reference sequence). CDR3 size: 11 residues. Trimming pared 6 bases from V and 11 bases from J, leaving 13 bases between. CDR3 sequence reads: CASRERQTYTF. CDR3 in DNA: TGTGCCAGTAGGGAAAGACAGACTTACACCTTC.

The V call is TRBV19, the J call TRBJ1-5, with 8 bases that match TRBD1. Germline CDR1 and CDR2: LNHDA and SQIVND (reference sequence). The CDR3 is 14 amino acids. V shed 3 bases and J 5 bases; nucleotides not matched to a gene: 3. CDR3 in amino acids: CASSISGGYQPQHF. In DNA, the CDR3 is TGTGCCAGTAGTATCTCAGGGGGCTATCAGCCCCAGCATTTT.

This chain links TRBV7-8 with TRBJ1-3; TRBD1 agrees at 7 bases. The germline CDR1 and CDR2 sequences are SGHVS and FQNEAQ. With 1 base clipped from V and 4 bases from J, the junction kept 7 bases outside the gene matches. The CDR3 runs 16 residues. In nucleotides, the CDR3 is TGTGCCAGCAGCTTAGACACCGGGACAGCAGGAAACACCATATATTTT. It encodes CASSLDTGTAGNTIYF.